Listed here are 28 T cell receptor beta chains from one sample, sequenced in a study of blood T cell repertoires in COVID-19. Profiled with immunoSEQ multiplex PCR; TCRdb holds only in-frame clones, not every one. The data contain approximately 190,000 clones, about four fifths of them singletons. Sequenced: peripheral blood. The source is a woman aged 70 to 79 with active or convalescent COVID-19.

This CDR3 is CASSLLGGQRGTDTQYF. CDR3 nucleotide sequence: TGCGCCAGCAGCCTCCTCGGCGGACAAAGAGGAACAGATACGCAGTATTTT. The genes are TRBV4-1 and TRBJ2-3; D might be TRBD1 (5 bases). This CDR3 is 17 amino acids long. The V gene lost 4 bases and the J gene lost 3 bases, with 20 bases spanning the gap. Germline V gene data show CDR1 as MGHRA and CDR2 as YSYEKL.

The rearrangement joins TRBV5-1 to TRBJ2-5; D ambiguous. The V gene's germline CDR1 is SGHRS and CDR2 YFSETQ. The CDR3 is 15 amino acids. V was pared by 0 bases and J by 2 bases, with 11 bases between. The CDR3 is CASSLGAMLQETQYF. DNA of the CDR3: TGCGCCAGCAGCTTGGGGGCCATGCTTCAAGAGACCCAGTACTTC. The entire variable domain, with the rest obtained from reference TRBV5-1 and TRBJ2-5, is as follows: KAGVTQTPRYLIKTRGQQVTLSCSPISGHRSVSWYQQTPGQGLQFLFEYFSETQRNKGNFPGRFSGRQFSNSRSEMNVSTLELGDSALYLCASSLGAMLQETQYFGPGTRLLVL.

The rearrangement joins TRBV6-1 to TRBJ2-3, with 9 positions matching TRBD2. The germline gives CDR1 MNHNS, CDR2 SASEGT. V lost 0 bases and J lost 13; bases outside the gene matches: 8. The length of the CDR3 is 14 residues. The CDR3 spells CASSEAPQREEEYF. CDR3 bases: TGTGCCAGCAGTGAAGCGCCCCAGCGGGAGGAGGAGTATTTT.

The CDR3 nucleotides read TGTGCCAGCGGACAAGCAAAGGGGGCGAAAACTGAAGCTTTCTTT. Amino acid sequence: CASGQAKGAKTEAFF. V gene TRBV6-5 combines with J gene TRBJ1-1; 7 nucleotides agree with TRBD1. CDR1 MNHEY and CDR2 SVGAGI come from the germline V gene. J gave up 5 bases and V 8 bases, and 14 bases lay outside the gene matches. CDR3 size: 15 residues.

This clone is a singleton in its sample. J is TRBJ1-2 and V is TRBV7-8, with 7 bases that match TRBD1. The germline gives CDR1 SGHVS, CDR2 FQNEAQ. CDR3 length: 14 amino acids. With 7 bases clipped from V and 1 base from J, the junction kept 6 bases outside the gene matches. DNA for the CDR3: TGTGCCAGCACCTTGGACAGGCGTAACTATGGCTACACCTTC. This gives the protein CASTLDRRNYGYTF. Full variable domain (missing parts from reference TRBV7-8 and TRBJ1-2): GAGVSQSPRYKVAKRGQDVALRCDPISGHVSLFWYQQALGQGPEFLTYFQNEAQLDKSGLPSDRFFAERPEGSVSTLKIQRTQQEDSAVYLCASTLDRRNYGYTFGSGTRLTVV.

V is TRBV5-1 and J is TRBJ2-7; 14 bases fit TRBD2. V dropped 4 bases and J dropped 4; count of bases not matched to a gene: 7. CDR1 is SGHRS and CDR2 is YFSETQ in the germline V gene. The CDR3 consists of 16 residues. The CDR3 loop reads CASSRQGTSGSYEQYF. CDR3 bases: TGCGCCAGCAGCCGACAAGGGACTAGCGGGAGTTACGAGCAGTACTTC. The full variable domain, with the rest looked up from reference TRBV5-1 and TRBJ2-7, is KAGVTQTPRYLIKTRGQQVTLSCSPISGHRSVSWYQQTPGQGLQFLFEYFSETQRNKGNFPGRFSGRQFSNSRSEMNVSTLELGDSALYLCASSRQGTSGSYEQYFGPGTRLTVT.

About this clone: One junction end disagrees with the germline gene, perhaps due to a read error. This rearrangement joins TRBV6-5 to TRBJ1-3, with TRBD1 matching 10 bases. Germline loops: CDR1 MNHEY, CDR2 SVGAGI. CDR3 length equals 15 residues. CDR3 DNA: TGTGCCAGCTGGACAGGGGGATCGGGTGGAAACACCACATATTTT. Its protein is CASWTGGSGGNTTYF.

This chain connects TRBV7-8 to TRBJ2-5, with D unresolved. The V end was cut by 5 bases, the J end by 7 bases, with 8 bases between. The CDR3 is 11 residues long. Germline CDR1 SGHVS, CDR2 FQNEAQ. CDR3 bases: TGTGCCAGCAGCCCGTCTTGGACCCAGTACTTC. Translated: CASSPSWTQYF.

The gene calls are TRBV2 and TRBJ1-1; no clear D gene. Trimming took off 5 bases at V and 1 base at J, with 5 bases between the two ends. The CDR3 consists of 12 residues. Germline V gene lookup returns CDR1 SNHLY and CDR2 FYNNEI. CDR3 coding DNA: TGTGCCAGCAGTAGACAGAACACTGAAGCTTTCTTT. It codes for CASSRQNTEAFF.

This clone was observed at least ten times. The CDR3 is CASSDRAGGNNEQFF. CDR3 DNA sequence: TGTGCCAGCAGTGACCGGGCGGGAGGGAACAATGAGCAGTTCTTC. V gene TRBV6-4 combines with J gene TRBJ2-1; 9 nucleotides line up with TRBD2. Trimming took 2 bases from V and 5 from J; bases not matched to a gene: 4. The CDR3 totals 15 residues. The V gene's germline CDR1 is MRHNA and CDR2 SNTAGT.

V is TRBV3-1 (or the pseudogene TRBV3-2) and J is TRBJ2-1; 11 nucleotides match TRBD2. V lost 2 bases to trimming and J lost 3 bases; unmatched junction nucleotides: 6. CDR1 and CDR2 (germline): LGHDT, YNNKEL (reference sequence). The CDR3 loop spans 17 amino acids. CDR3 sequence reads: CASSQRGTSGYYNEQFF. The CDR3 DNA sequence: TGTGCCAGCAGCCAACGCGGGACTAGCGGATACTACAATGAGCAGTTCTTC.

The chain uses TRBV9 and TRBJ2-3, with 8 bases lining up with TRBD2. This CDR3 region has 21 residues. Trimming removed 0 bases from V and 2 bases from J; junction bases left unmatched: 20. The germline CDR1 and CDR2 sequences are SGDLS and YYNGEE. CDR3 in DNA: TGTGCCAGCAGCGTAGGGGGGATGTGGGGACCACGGCGGGAGGACACAGATACGCAGTATTTT. Translated, it gives CASSVGGMWGPRREDTDTQYF.

V gene TRBV9 combines with J gene TRBJ2-1; D may be TRBD2 (6 bases). Germline CDR1 SGDLS, CDR2 YYNGEE. V shed 4 bases and J shed 7 bases, with 12 bases lying between them. CDR3 size: 13 residues. The CDR3 DNA reads TGTGCCAGCAGCCCCGGGACTTCGAATGAGCAGTTCTTC. This encodes CASSPGTSNEQFF.

This clone has just one count. CDR3 coding DNA: TGTGCCAGCAGCACCGGGAACTCCTACGAGCAGTACTTC. Translation gives CASSTGNSYEQYF. The chain links TRBV7-9 to TRBJ2-7; tentatively, D is TRBD2 (5 bases). The CDR3 length is 13 residues. The ends were cut back, 5 bases at V and 0 bases at J, with 8 bases in the middle. From germline, CDR1 is SEHNR and CDR2 FQNEAQ (reference sequence).

V usage is TRBV18 and J usage is TRBJ1-6; 7 nucleotides align to TRBD1. Looked up from germline, CDR1 is KGHSH and CDR2 is LQKENI. The CDR3 sequence is 14 residues long. V lost 6 bases, J lost 5 bases, and 4 bases stayed unmatched. The CDR3 sequence: CASSRDSNNSPLHF. The CDR3 DNA reads TGTGCCAGCTCGCGGGACAGTAATAATTCACCCCTCCACTTT.

This rearrangement joins TRBV7-8 to TRBJ1-5; the D is unclear. CDR1 and CDR2 from the germline V gene are SGHVS and FQNEAQ. This CDR3 has 13 residues. The V end lost 5 bases, the J end lost 1 base, and 6 bases lay between the germline ends. The CDR3 coding sequence is TGTGCCAGCAGCATCGGGAGCAATCAGCCCCAGCATTTT. Translation: CASSIGSNQPQHF.

The rearrangement uses TRBV24-1 and TRBJ1-5, with 8 bases that match TRBD1. Germline CDR1 KGHDR, CDR2 SFDVKD. This CDR3 is built from 14 residues. V lost 4 bases, J lost 7 bases, and 5 bases stayed unmatched. The chain's CDR3 is CATSDRTGPQPQHF. Here the CDR3 DNA reads TGTGCCACCAGTGACCGGACAGGGCCCCAGCCCCAGCATTTT.

This chain's CDR3 is CASSFIAGANKATQYF. In DNA, the CDR3 is TGTGCCAGCAGTTTTATAGCGGGGGCCAATAAGGCTACGCAGTATTTT. This rearrangement joins TRBV27 to TRBJ2-3; 9 nucleotides agree with TRBD2. The CDR3 has 16 amino acids. Germline-derived CDR1 and CDR2 are MNHEY and SMNVEV (reference sequence). With 3 bases clipped from V and 8 bases from J, the junction kept 12 bases outside the gene matches.

The chain uses TRBV5-1 and TRBJ2-5; the D gene is possibly TRBD2 (5 bases). This CDR3 is 15 amino acids long. Trimming took off 0 bases at V and 0 bases at J, with 9 bases between the two ends. The V gene's germline CDR1 is SGHRS and CDR2 YFSETQ. CDR3 coding DNA: TGCGCCAGCAGCTTGGCCGAGGGATACCAAGAGACCCAGTACTTC. Its translation is CASSLAEGYQETQYF. Looking up the rest from reference TRBV5-1 and TRBJ2-5 gives the full variable domain: KAGVTQTPRYLIKTRGQQVTLSCSPISGHRSVSWYQQTPGQGLQFLFEYFSETQRNKGNFPGRFSGRQFSNSRSEMNVSTLELGDSALYLCASSLAEGYQETQYFGPGTRLLVL.

V gene TRBV6-5 combines with J gene TRBJ2-3; possibly TRBD2 for D (6 bases). The germline gives CDR1 MNHEY, CDR2 SVGAGI. Trimming removed 8 bases at V and 5 bases at J, with 8 bases between. This CDR3 comprises 11 residues. CDR3 region: CASVGGDTQYF. The CDR3 DNA reads TGTGCCAGCGTCGGGGGAGATACGCAGTATTTT.

The J gene is TRBJ2-7, the V gene TRBV5-1, with a tentative D call TRBD2 (6 bases). The CDR3 has 15 amino acids. Germline lookup yields CDR1 SGHRS and CDR2 YFSETQ. Trimming removed 3 bases from V and 2 bases from J, with 15 bases in between. The CDR3 protein is CASSSRVRGTYEQYF. The CDR3 region has the DNA TGCGCCAGCAGCTCGAGGGTCCGGGGGACCTACGAGCAGTACTTC. The complete variable domain, with remaining parts taken from reference TRBV5-1 and TRBJ2-7, reads KAGVTQTPRYLIKTRGQQVTLSCSPISGHRSVSWYQQTPGQGLQFLFEYFSETQRNKGNFPGRFSGRQFSNSRSEMNVSTLELGDSALYLCASSSRVRGTYEQYFGPGTRLTVT.

This clone was observed once. This sequence joins TRBV5-4 and TRBJ1-1, with 10 bases matching TRBD1. The CDR3 sequence is 14 residues long. The germline CDR1 and CDR2 sequences are SGHNT and YYREEE (reference sequence). Germline trimming cut 5 bases from V and 5 bases from J; bases unmatched to any gene: 6. The CDR3: CASSLVGQGTEAFF. The CDR3 DNA reads as TGTGCCAGCAGTCTCGTGGGACAGGGGACTGAAGCTTTCTTT. The whole variable domain, filled in from reference TRBV5-4 and TRBJ1-1, reads ETGVTQSPTHLIKTRGQQVTLRCSSQSGHNTVSWYQQALGQGPQFIFQYYREEENGRGNFPPRFSGLQFPNYSSELNVNALELDDSALYLCASSLVGQGTEAFFGQGTRLTVV.

CDR3 DNA: TGTGCCAGCAGTTGGGGACAGGGGAACAATGAGCAGTTCTTC. Translated, it gives CASSWGQGNNEQFF. V and J are TRBV6-5 and TRBJ2-1; TRBD1 matches 10 bases. This CDR3 is built from 14 residues. The V gene end was trimmed by 4 bases and the J gene end by 5 bases; junction bases not matched to a gene: 2. Per the germline V gene, CDR1 is MNHEY and CDR2 is SVGAGI.

The rearrangement uses TRBV6-5 and TRBJ1-2; 7 bases map to TRBD1. Germline lookup yields CDR1 MNHEY and CDR2 SVGAGI. V was clipped by 2 bases and J by 0 bases; unmatched bases: 6. The CDR3 runs to 16 residues. CDR3 protein: CASSYIDRVANYGYTF. As DNA, the CDR3 is TGTGCCAGCAGTTACATCGACAGGGTAGCTAACTATGGCTACACCTTC.

This clone was seen once. The chain carries TRBV2 and TRBJ2-2; possibly TRBD2 for D (6 bases). V lost 6 bases and J lost 7, with 18 bases in between. Looked up from germline, CDR1 is SNHLY and CDR2 is FYNNEI. CDR3 length: 15 amino acids. CDR3 sequence (DNA): TGTGCCAGCAGAGCTAGGGGCCTCGGGGGCGGGGAGCTGTTTTTT. It specifies CASRARGLGGGELFF.

This clone was observed a single time. J is TRBJ2-5 and V is TRBV3-1 (or the pseudogene TRBV3-2), with 7 positions matching TRBD2. CDR1 is LGHDT, CDR2 YNNKEL, per germline (reference sequence). The ends lost 5 bases at V and 2 bases at J; junction bases unmatched: 8. The CDR3 totals 15 residues. The CDR3 nucleotides are TGTGCCAGCAGCTCTCTCGGGGGGAGGCAAGAGACCCAGTACTTC. It translates to CASSSLGGRQETQYF.

This clone has more than one count but fewer than ten. V and J are TRBV7-8 and TRBJ2-7; 11 bases agree with TRBD1. Germline V CDR1 and CDR2: SGHVS, FQNEAQ. The length of the CDR3 is 14 residues. J gave up 4 bases and V 5 bases, and 4 bases lay outside the gene matches. CDR3 DNA: TGTGCCAGCAGCACAGGACAGGGGGCGTACGAGCAGTACTTC. Amino acids: CASSTGQGAYEQYF.

The rearrangement joins TRBV11-1 to TRBJ1-2, with D tentatively TRBD1 (6 bases). CDR3 length: 13 residues. The V and J ends lost 5 bases and 5 bases respectively, with 12 bases between them. The germline gives CDR1 SGHAT, CDR2 FQDESV (reference sequence). In DNA, the CDR3 is TGTGCCAGCAGCCCGGACAGAGAGTATGGCTACACCTTC. Translated: CASSPDREYGYTF.